The rows below give T cell receptor beta chains drawn from one sample of a study of cytomegalovirus exposure and HLA in healthy donors. The assay was immunoSEQ multiplex PCR, and TCRdb's table has in-frame clones only and misses some. The table lists some 160,000 clones, around 77% of them singletons. Input material: PBMCs. These TCRs come from a woman aged 25 to 39 in good health and CMV-seronegative. CDR3s include the opening cysteine and the closing phenylalanine or tryptophan. The D gene is left open where the match is weak. A clone size is listed for some rows: how often the clone was seen (once, few, many), or a class if it is expanded.

CDR3 protein | CDR3 DNA | clone size | J gene | V gene | D gene
CASRGNRGLGEAFF | TGTGCCAGCAGAGGGAACAGGGGGCTTGGTGAAGCTTTCTTT | NA | TRBJ1-1 | TRBV2 | TRBD1
CASSLFYTGPTETQYF | TGTGCCAGCAGCTTGTTCTATACAGGCCCGACGGAGACCCAGTACTTC | once | TRBJ2-5 | TRBV5-6 | NA
CASSADGNYGYTF | TGTGCCAGCAGTGCCGACGGGAACTATGGCTACACCTTC | NA | TRBJ1-2 | TRBV6-6 | NA
CASSPVENEQFF | TGTGCCAGCAGCCCGGTCGAGAATGAGCAGTTCTTC | NA | TRBJ2-1 | TRBV7-9 | NA
CASTGTGNEKLFF | TGTGCCAGCACCGGGACAGGGAATGAAAAACTGTTTTTT | NA | TRBJ1-4 | TRBV10-3 | TRBD1
CASSLALVGTGDNSPLHF | TGTGCCAGCAGCTTAGCGCTGGTGGGGACAGGGGATAATTCACCCCTCCACTTT | NA | TRBJ1-6 | TRBV7-2 | TRBD1
CASSPRGNTEAFF | TGTGCCAGCAGTCCTCGGGGTAACACTGAAGCTTTCTTT | NA | TRBJ1-1 | TRBV27 | NA
CASSYSSGIYNEQFF | TGTGCCAGCAGTTACTCAAGCGGGATATACAATGAGCAGTTCTTC | once | TRBJ2-1 | TRBV6-6 | TRBD2
CASSQLGTLYGYTF | TGTGCCAGCAGCCAACTCGGGACTCTCTATGGCTACACCTTC | NA | TRBJ1-2 | TRBV7-9 | NA
CASSLSPSGREGTEAFF | TGTGCCAGCAGCTTATCCCCCTCGGGCAGGGAGGGCACTGAAGCTTTCTTT | NA | TRBJ1-1 | TRBV28 | NA
CASSLGQDYEQYF | TGCGCCAGCAGCCTCGGACAGGACTACGAGCAGTACTTC | NA | TRBJ2-7 | TRBV5-1 | TRBD1
CASYSGTGPASTDTQYF | TGTGCCAGCTACAGCGGGACAGGACCTGCTAGCACAGATACGCAGTATTTT | NA | TRBJ2-3 | TRBV5-4 | NA
CASSDTGGSAAFF | TGTGCCAGCAGTGATACAGGGGGCAGCGCAGCTTTCTTT | NA | TRBJ1-1 | TRBV2 | TRBD1
CASSLGQGWLYGYTF | TGTGCCAGCAGCTTAGGACAGGGGTGGTTGTATGGCTACACCTTC | NA | TRBJ1-2 | TRBV7-3 | TRBD1
CASSDNSNQPQHF | TGTGCCAGCAGTGATAATAGCAATCAGCCCCAGCATTTT | NA | TRBJ1-5 | TRBV25-1 | NA
CSSSFLTGISGNTIYF | TGTTCCAGCAGCTTTCTGACAGGGATCTCTGGAAACACCATATATTTT | NA | TRBJ1-3 | TRBV7-9 | TRBD1
CASKTGVPSYGYTF | TGTGCCAGCAAGACAGGGGTCCCCTCCTATGGCTACACCTTC | NA | TRBJ1-2 | TRBV2 | TRBD1
CASSLAGTNPTYEQYF | TGTGCCAGCAGTTTGGCCGGGACTAACCCAACCTACGAGCAGTACTTC | NA | TRBJ2-7 | TRBV28 | TRBD2
CASSTPRDISLETQYF | TGTGCCAGTAGTACCCCACGGGACATCTCCCTGGAGACCCAGTACTTC | few | TRBJ2-5 | TRBV19 | NA
CASSLRGYEQYF | TGTGCCAGCAGCTTACGCGGCTACGAGCAGTACTTC | NA | TRBJ2-7 | TRBV7-9 | NA
CASSRGTGGFYEQYF | TGCGCCAGCAGCCGAGGGACAGGGGGCTTCTACGAGCAGTACTTC | NA | TRBJ2-7 | TRBV4-1 | TRBD1
CASGQDRGEGTEAFF | TGTGCCAGCGGACAGGACAGGGGGGAGGGCACTGAAGCTTTCTTT | NA | TRBJ1-1 | TRBV25-1 | TRBD1
CASSSGQGGNSPLHF | TGCGCCAGCAGCTCTGGACAGGGCGGTAATTCACCCCTCCACTTT | NA | TRBJ1-6 | TRBV5-1 | TRBD1
CASSIGNRRQTETQYF | TGTGCCAGTAGTATTGGCAACAGGCGCCAAACGGAGACCCAGTACTTC | NA | TRBJ2-5 | TRBV19 | NA
CASRNRRDTEAFF | TGTGCCAGCAGGAACCGCAGGGACACTGAAGCTTTCTTT | NA | TRBJ1-1 | TRBV2 | NA
CASRDSSLEKLFF | TGCGCCAGCCGGGACAGCTCACTTGAAAAACTGTTTTTT | NA | TRBJ1-4 | TRBV4-1 | TRBD1
CASSLSGLPYNEQFF | TGCGCCAGCAGCTTGTCGGGACTGCCCTACAATGAGCAGTTCTTC | NA | TRBJ2-1 | TRBV5-1 | NA
CASSSRALAKNIQYF | TGTGCCAGCAGCTCCAGGGCTCTAGCCAAAAACATTCAGTACTTC | NA | TRBJ2-4 | TRBV5-4 | NA
CASSVPTGVTNYGYTF | TGTGCCAGCAGTGTCCCCACAGGGGTGACTAACTATGGCTACACCTTC | medium-sized | TRBJ1-2 | TRBV6-1 | TRBD1
CASSNRGRDTGELFF | TGTGCCAGCAGCAACAGGGGGCGGGACACCGGGGAGCTGTTTTTT | NA | TRBJ2-2 | TRBV7-9 | TRBD1
CASSPWPGLRDSPLHF | TGCGCCAGCAGCCCATGGCCGGGACTACGAGATTCACCCCTCCACTTT | NA | TRBJ1-6 | TRBV5-1 | NA
CASRLGGRYNEQFF | TGCGCCAGCAGGTTGGGGGGCCGGTACAATGAGCAGTTCTTC | NA | TRBJ2-1 | TRBV5-1 | NA
CASSYSKTSGGATQYF | TGTGCCAGCAGTTACTCGAAAACTAGCGGGGGGGCAACGCAGTATTTT | NA | TRBJ2-3 | TRBV6-6 | TRBD2
CASSRGTGFTSYEQYF | TGTGCCAGCAGCAGGGGGACAGGGTTTACCTCCTACGAGCAGTACTTC | NA | TRBJ2-7 | TRBV7-2 | TRBD1
CASRGGVHGYTF | TGTGCCAGTCGGGGGGGAGTCCATGGCTACACCTTC | NA | TRBJ1-2 | TRBV18 | NA
CASSRTGTGVYEQYF | TGCGCCAGCAGCCGAACCGGGACAGGTGTCTACGAGCAGTACTTC | NA | TRBJ2-7 | TRBV4-1 | TRBD1
CASSRSGTYNEQFF | TGTGCCAGCAGCCGATCCGGGACTTACAATGAGCAGTTCTTC | NA | TRBJ2-1 | TRBV6-1 | NA
CATRPSQGTRNTEAFF | TGTGCAACCAGACCCTCACAGGGGACGAGGAACACTGAAGCTTTCTTT | NA | TRBJ1-1 | TRBV7-6 | TRBD1
CASSLRDTEAFF | TGTGCCAGCAGTTTGAGGGACACTGAAGCTTTCTTT | NA | TRBJ1-1 | TRBV28 | NA
CASSLQGGSYEQYF | TGTGCCAGCAGCTTACAGGGTGGGTCCTACGAGCAGTACTTC | once | TRBJ2-7 | TRBV7-8 | NA
CASSVLAGGFTDTQYF | TGTGCCAGCAGTGTACTAGCGGGGGGGTTCACAGATACGCAGTATTTT | NA | TRBJ2-3 | TRBV2 | TRBD2
CASSRSGYFDYEQYF | TGTGCCAGCAGTCGCTCAGGGTATTTCGATTACGAGCAGTACTTC | NA | TRBJ2-7 | TRBV28 | NA
CASSPRQLAGLVEQFF | TGTGCCAGTAGCCCCAGGCAACTAGCCGGTTTGGTGGAGCAGTTCTTC | NA | TRBJ2-1 | TRBV19 | NA
CASSSWDSYYEQYF | TGTGCCAGCAGCTCCTGGGACAGTTACTACGAGCAGTACTTC | NA | TRBJ2-7 | TRBV7-9 | TRBD1
CASSLFLAGGRETQYF | TGCGCCAGCAGCTTGTTTTTAGCGGGGGGGAGAGAGACCCAGTACTTC | NA | TRBJ2-5 | TRBV5-1 | TRBD2
CASSPGGTGNSPLHF | TGCGCCAGCAGCCCCGGTGGGACAGGGAATTCACCCCTCCACTTT | once | TRBJ1-6 | TRBV4-1 | TRBD1
CASSLARRDGEKLFF | TGCGCCAGCAGCTTGGCCCGGAGGGACGGGGAAAAACTGTTTTTT | NA | TRBJ1-4 | TRBV5-1 | NA
CASRDRNSYEQYF | TGCGCCAGCAGGGACAGAAACTCCTACGAGCAGTACTTC | NA | TRBJ2-7 | TRBV5-1 | NA
CASSSRQGQGPLHF | TGTGCCAGCAGCTCCCGACAGGGGCAGGGACCCCTCCACTTT | NA | TRBJ1-6 | TRBV5-6 | TRBD1
CSALTALSGNTIYF | TGCAGCGCACTGACAGCGCTCTCTGGAAACACCATATATTTT | NA | TRBJ1-3 | TRBV29-1 | NA
CASSWGRASYGYTF | TGTGCCAGCAGCTGGGGCAGGGCTTCCTATGGCTACACCTTC | NA | TRBJ1-2 | TRBV11-2 | NA
CASSLTGGSNEQFF | TGTGCCAGCAGCTTGACAGGGGGATCCAATGAGCAGTTCTTC | NA | TRBJ2-1 | TRBV7-9 | TRBD1
CASSTGNSGANGLTF | TGTGCCAGCAGTACAGGTAACTCTGGGGCCAACGGCCTGACTTTC | once | TRBJ2-6 | TRBV25-1 | NA
CAISVGQRGMNTEAFF | TGTGCCATCAGTGTCGGACAGAGGGGGATGAACACTGAAGCTTTCTTT | few | TRBJ1-1 | TRBV10-3 | NA
CASAYGQGIVGGYTF | TGTGCCAGCGCCTACGGACAGGGGATAGTAGGAGGCTACACCTTC | NA | TRBJ1-2 | TRBV6-1 | TRBD1
CASSLTQGTGANVLTF | TGTGCCAGCAGTTTAACACAGGGAACGGGGGCCAACGTCCTGACTTTC | NA | TRBJ2-6 | TRBV6-5 | NA
CASSQGQGIPGANGLTF | TGTGCCAGCTCACAGGGACAGGGTATCCCTGGGGCCAACGGCCTGACTTTC | NA | TRBJ2-6 | TRBV18 | TRBD1
CASSTDGQTYNEQFF | TGTGCCAGCAGCACCGACGGACAGACCTACAATGAGCAGTTCTTC | NA | TRBJ2-1 | TRBV7-2 | NA